This TCR beta chain came from a study of response to subunit inactivated influenza vaccine. MiXCR, run by TCRdb on the RT-PCR reads, gives a single entry per CDR3 protein. This sample has 550,000 to 650,000 distinct CDR3 sequences, with 12% found just once. This CDR3 has 13 residues. CDR1 SNHLY and CDR2 FYNNEI come from the germline V gene. V shed 9 bases, J shed 5 bases, and the junction held 7 bases outside the gene matches. The genes are TRBV2 and TRBJ2-1, with TRBD2 identical over 7 bases. The TCR was taken from a man aged 50 to 59 who received an inactivated influenza vaccine. This material consisted of PBMCs from blood, taken on the day of vaccination. The CDR3 bases are TGTGCCAGGGGGGGGATAATGGACAATGAGCAGTTCTTC. It codes for CARGGIMDNEQFF.